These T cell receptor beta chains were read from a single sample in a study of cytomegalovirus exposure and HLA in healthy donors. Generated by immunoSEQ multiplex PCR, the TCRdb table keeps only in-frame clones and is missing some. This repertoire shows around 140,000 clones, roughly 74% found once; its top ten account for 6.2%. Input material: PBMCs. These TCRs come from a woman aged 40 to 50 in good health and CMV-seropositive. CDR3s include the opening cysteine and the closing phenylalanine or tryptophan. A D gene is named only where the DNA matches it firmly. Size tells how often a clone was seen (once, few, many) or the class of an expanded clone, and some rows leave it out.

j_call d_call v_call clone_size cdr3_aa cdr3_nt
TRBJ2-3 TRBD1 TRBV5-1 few CASSSYRGRDTQYF TGCGCCAGCAGCTCGTACAGGGGGCGAGATACGCAGTATTTT
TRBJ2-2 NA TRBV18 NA CASSPPSAGELFF TGTGCCAGCTCACCACCAAGCGCCGGGGAGCTGTTTTTT
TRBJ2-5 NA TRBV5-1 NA CASSLGRGGETQYF TGCGCCAGCAGCTTGGGCAGGGGCGGAGAGACCCAGTACTTC
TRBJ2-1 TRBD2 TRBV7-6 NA CASSPGGLAGVNEQFF TGTGCCAGCAGTCCCGGAGGACTAGCGGGAGTCAATGAGCAGTTCTTC
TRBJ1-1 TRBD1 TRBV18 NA CASSPRGTGTVGNTEAFF TGTGCCAGCTCACCGAGGGGGACAGGGACAGTGGGTAACACTGAAGCTTTCTTT
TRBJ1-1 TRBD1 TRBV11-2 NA CASSPNAGTVNTEAFF TGTGCCAGCAGCCCTAATGCCGGGACAGTGAACACTGAAGCTTTCTTT
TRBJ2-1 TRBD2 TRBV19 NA CASSSGTSVFEQFF TGTGCCAGTAGCTCCGGGACTAGCGTTTTTGAGCAGTTCTTC
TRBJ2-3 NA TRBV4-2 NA CASSQIATDTQYF TGTGCCAGCAGCCAAATAGCAACAGATACGCAGTATTTT
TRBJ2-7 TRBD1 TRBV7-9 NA CASSSGTGGWAQYF TGTGCCAGCAGCTCAGGGACAGGGGGTTGGGCGCAGTACTTC
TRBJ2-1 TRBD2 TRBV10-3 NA CAIRGTSGSLLRNEQFF TGTGCCATCAGAGGGACTAGCGGGTCCCTATTAAGGAATGAGCAGTTCTTC
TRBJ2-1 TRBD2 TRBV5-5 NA CASSWGASGREQFF TGTGCCAGCAGCTGGGGGGCTAGCGGGAGGGAGCAGTTCTTC
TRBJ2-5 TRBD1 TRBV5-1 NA CASSFSGTGEETQYF TGCGCCAGCAGCTTCTCCGGGACAGGGGAAGAGACCCAGTACTTC
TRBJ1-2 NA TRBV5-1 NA CASSLASTANYGYTF TGCGCCAGCAGCTTAGCTTCTACAGCTAACTATGGCTACACCTTC
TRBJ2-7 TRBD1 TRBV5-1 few CASSPTGGQAYEQYF TGCGCCAGCAGCCCAACAGGGGGCCAGGCCTACGAGCAGTACTTC
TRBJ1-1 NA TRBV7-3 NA CASSSDSYTEAFF TGTGCCAGCAGCTCGGACAGCTACACTGAAGCTTTCTTT
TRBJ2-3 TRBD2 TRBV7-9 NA CASSFGTSGLDTQYF TGTGCCAGCAGCTTCGGGACTAGCGGATTAGATACGCAGTATTTT
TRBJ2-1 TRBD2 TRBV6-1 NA CASRGLAGNEQFF TGTGCCAGCAGAGGACTAGCGGGGAATGAGCAGTTCTTC
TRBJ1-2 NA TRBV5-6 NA CATQARVGGYTF TGTGCCACGCAAGCGAGGGTAGGAGGCTACACCTTC
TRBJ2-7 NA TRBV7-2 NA CASSITGWQQYF TGTGCCAGCAGCATTACAGGGTGGCAGCAGTACTTC
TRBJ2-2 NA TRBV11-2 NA CASSFPARLENTGELFF TGTGCCAGCAGCTTTCCTGCCAGACTAGAGAACACCGGGGAGCTGTTTTTT
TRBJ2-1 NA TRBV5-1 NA CASSFGTNYNEQFF TGCGCCAGCAGCTTCGGGACAAACTACAATGAGCAGTTCTTC
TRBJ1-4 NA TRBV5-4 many CASSPQRGEKLFF TGTGCCAGCAGCCCCCAGAGGGGGGAAAAACTGTTTTTT
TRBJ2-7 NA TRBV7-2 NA CASSPGRGPGEQYF TGTGCCAGCAGCCCAGGAAGAGGGCCGGGGGAGCAGTACTTC
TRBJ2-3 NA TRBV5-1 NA CASSLSQGSTDTQYF TGCGCCAGCAGCTTGTCACAGGGTAGCACAGATACGCAGTATTTT
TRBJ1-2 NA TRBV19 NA CASKGGGYTF TGTGCCTCCAAGGGGGGGGGCTACACCTTC
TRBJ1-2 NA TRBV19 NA CASRRFGNYGYTF TGTGCCAGTAGACGTTTCGGGAACTATGGCTACACCTTC
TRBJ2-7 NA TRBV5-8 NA CASSPAWRANYEQYF TGTGCCAGCAGCCCGGCCTGGCGGGCAAACTACGAGCAGTACTTC
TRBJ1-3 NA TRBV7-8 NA CASSKGRDSGNTIYF TGTGCCAGCAGTAAGGGCAGGGACTCTGGAAACACCATATATTTT
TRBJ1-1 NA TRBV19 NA CASSIGGAGTEAFF TGTGCCAGTAGTATAGGGGGAGCAGGCACTGAAGCTTTCTTT
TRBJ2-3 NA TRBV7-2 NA CASSLGQVTDTQYF TGTGCCAGCAGCTTGGGACAAGTCACAGATACGCAGTATTTT
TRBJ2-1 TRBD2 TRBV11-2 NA CASSRQTSDPEQFF TGTGCCAGCAGCCGCCAGACTAGCGACCCTGAGCAGTTCTTC
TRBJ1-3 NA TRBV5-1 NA CASSLGGVDSGNTIYF TGCGCCAGCAGCCTTGGAGGGGTCGATTCTGGAAACACCATATATTTT
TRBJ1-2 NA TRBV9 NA CATGSGYGYTF TGTGCCACGGGGTCGGGCTATGGCTACACCTTC
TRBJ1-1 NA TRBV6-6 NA CASTRGGRFTEAFF TGTGCCAGCACCCGCGGGGGGCGTTTCACTGAAGCTTTCTTT
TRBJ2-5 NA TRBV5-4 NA CASSSTGFQETQYF TGTGCCAGCAGCTCCACAGGGTTCCAAGAGACCCAGTACTTC
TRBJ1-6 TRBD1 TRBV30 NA CAWSRTGNNSPLHF TGTGCCTGGAGTCGGACAGGGAATAATTCACCCCTCCACTTT
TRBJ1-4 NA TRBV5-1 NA CASSLAPGSEEKLFF TGCGCCAGCAGCTTGGCCCCAGGGTCGGAGGAAAAACTGTTTTTT
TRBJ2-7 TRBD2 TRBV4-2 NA CASSHGLAGGSGEQYF TGTGCCAGCAGCCACGGACTAGCGGGAGGATCGGGAGAGCAGTACTTC
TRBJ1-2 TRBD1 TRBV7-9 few CASSLNTGGSGYTF TGTGCCAGCAGCCTCAATACAGGGGGCAGTGGCTACACCTTC
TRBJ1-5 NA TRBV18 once CASSRFDRSGNQPQHF TGTGCCAGCTCACGGTTTGATAGAAGCGGCAATCAGCCCCAGCATTTT
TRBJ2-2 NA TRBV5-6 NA CASSFLVRQRADGELFF TGTGCCAGCAGCTTTCTCGTCAGGCAGCGAGCGGACGGGGAGCTGTTTTTT
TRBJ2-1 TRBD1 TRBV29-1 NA CSVWGQGNNEQFF TGCAGCGTGTGGGGACAGGGAAACAATGAGCAGTTCTTC
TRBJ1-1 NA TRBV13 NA CASSFRGNTEAFF TGTGCCAGCAGCTTCCGGGGTAACACTGAAGCTTTCTTT
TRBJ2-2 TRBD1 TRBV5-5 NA CASSRGQGSNTGELFF TGTGCCAGCAGCCGAGGACAGGGGTCGAACACCGGGGAGCTGTTTTTT
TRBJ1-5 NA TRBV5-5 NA CASSLTVRGVGQPQHF TGTGCCAGCAGCCTTACCGTTCGGGGGGTAGGTCAGCCCCAGCATTTT
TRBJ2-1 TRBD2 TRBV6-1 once CASRATSGNLNEQFF TGTGCCAGCAGAGCGACTAGCGGGAATTTGAATGAGCAGTTCTTC
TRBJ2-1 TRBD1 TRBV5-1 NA CASSLGGTGVHNEQFF TGCGCCAGCAGCTTGGGGGGGACAGGTGTCCACAATGAGCAGTTCTTC
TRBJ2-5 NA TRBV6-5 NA CASRPGLQETQYF TGTGCCAGCCGACCGGGACTCCAAGAGACCCAGTACTTC
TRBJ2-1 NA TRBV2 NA CASRLGLNNEQFF TGTGCCAGCAGACTAGGCCTTAACAATGAGCAGTTCTTC